Listed below are T cell receptor beta chains from one sample, sequenced in a study of early T cells in non-severe SARS-CoV-2 infection. One entry per CDR3 protein, called by TCRdb with MiXCR from the 5' RACE reads. In the table there are 50,000 to 70,000 distinct CDR3 sequences, 8% to 9% of which are singletons. The sequencing sample was made of whole blood. Receptor source: an adult who was a healthcare worker with PCR-confirmed SARS-CoV-2 infection or an uninfected control (not recorded which). The CDR3 runs from the conserved cysteine through the conserved F or W. Fields, in order: D gene, V gene, clone size, J gene, CDR3 DNA, CDR3 protein. A D gene is named only where the DNA matches it firmly. Rows may omit the clone size; those that give it use once, few, many or a size class.

TRBD1,TRBV30,-,TRBJ2-2,TGTGCCTGGAGCCTAATGATGGGACAGGGGCCCACCGGGGAGCTGTTTTTT,CAWSLMMGQGPTGELFF
-,TRBV6-6,few,TRBJ2-3,TGTGCCAGCAGGTCTCTAGCGAGGAACACAGATACGCAGTATTTT,CASRSLARNTDTQYF
TRBD1,TRBV6-5,few,TRBJ2-3,TGTGCCAGCAGGTCACCGGGACAGGGGTTTTCAGATACGCAGTATTTT,CASRSPGQGFSDTQYF
TRBD2,TRBV29-1,many,TRBJ2-3,TGCAGCTTAGGACTAGGGGTGGCCACAGATACGCAGTATTTT,CSLGLGVATDTQYF
-,TRBV7-2,many,TRBJ1-3,TGTGCCAGCAGCTTAGGGGTCGGGCCATCTGGAAACACCATATATTTT,CASSLGVGPSGNTIYF
-,TRBV5-1,many,TRBJ2-2,TGCGCCAGCAGCTTCAGCGGGTCGAACACCGGGGAGCTGTTTTTT,CASSFSGSNTGELFF
-,TRBV18,few,TRBJ2-3,TGTGCCAGCTCACCACCGGGCAGGGCTATAGATACGCAGTATTTT,CASSPPGRAIDTQYF
-,TRBV27,-,TRBJ2-3,TGTGCCAGCAGTTTATCTTCCGGGGCAGATACGCAGTATTTT,CASSLSSGADTQYF
-,TRBV20-1,-,TRBJ2-7,TGCAGTGCTATGTCCTCATTCGGCGAGCAGTACTTC,CSAMSSFGEQYF
-,TRBV7-6,many,TRBJ1-1,TGTGCCAGCAGCCCAGGGAGGCGGGGCCCGGGGAGTGAAGCTTTCTTT,CASSPGRRGPGSEAFF
TRBD1,TRBV7-2,many,TRBJ2-1,TGTGCCAGCAGCTTGGACAGGGTTTTTAATGAGCAGTTCTTC,CASSLDRVFNEQFF
TRBD1,TRBV7-2,-,TRBJ1-3,TGTGCCAGCAGCTTGGACAGGGGAAACACCATATATTTT,CASSLDRGNTIYF
-,TRBV25-1,-,TRBJ2-1,-,CASSTSVEFEQFF
TRBD2,TRBV3-1,many,TRBJ2-3,TGTGCCAGCAGCCAAGAAATAGCGGGAGGGCCGTGGAGTAGCACAGATACGCAGTATTTT,CASSQEIAGGPWSSTDTQYF
TRBD1,TRBV7-9,many,TRBJ1-5,TGTGCCAGCAGCTTAGGACAGGGGGCTTTTCAGCCCCAGCATTTT,CASSLGQGAFQPQHF
TRBD2,TRBV6-2/TRBV6-3,many,TRBJ2-2,TGTGCCAGCAGTTACACCTGGAGCGGACTAGCTGCCAACACCGGGGAGCTGTTTTTT,CASSYTWSGLAANTGELFF
-,TRBV4-2,many,TRBJ1-4,TGTGCCAGCACCGGGGGAGAGGATGAAAAACTGTTTTTT,CASTGGEDEKLFF
-,TRBV29-1,many,TRBJ2-1,TGCAGCGTTCTCCGGTACAATGAGCAGTTCTTC,CSVLRYNEQFF
-,TRBV20-1,many,TRBJ2-7,TGCAGTGCTAGAGCTTTCGGGACCAGCTCCTACGAGCAGTACTTC,CSARAFGTSSYEQYF
-,TRBV5-6,many,TRBJ1-2,TGTGCCAGCAGCTTGCGGTCCGGGTCGAGGCATGGCTACACCTTC,CASSLRSGSRHGYTF
-,TRBV5-6,-,TRBJ1-3,TGTGCCAGCAGCTTGGGGAGCTCCTCTGGAAACACCATATATTTT,CASSLGSSSGNTIYF
-,TRBV5-1,many,TRBJ2-1,TGCGCCAGCAGCTTGGCGGGACACAGCTCCTACAATGAGCAGTTCTTC,CASSLAGHSSYNEQFF
-,TRBV30,many,TRBJ1-5,TGTGCCTGGACAGGGACGTTCAATCAGCCCCAGCATTTT,CAWTGTFNQPQHF
-,TRBV14,-,TRBJ2-7,TGTGCCAGCAGCCGGGCCTTTTCCTACGAGCAGTACTTC,CASSRAFSYEQYF
-,TRBV19,few,TRBJ2-1,TGTGCCAGTAGTCCCTCTCAGCGGGCCTCCTACAATGAGCAGTTCTTC,CASSPSQRASYNEQFF
-,TRBV28,few,TRBJ2-2,TGTGCCAGCACCCCCCCCCTGAGAAGGGCCGGGGAGCTGTTTTTT,CASTPPLRRAGELFF
-,TRBV20-1,few,TRBJ2-7,TGCAGTGCTAGAGAAACGGCTTGGGAGCAGTACTTC,CSARETAWEQYF
TRBD2,TRBV2,medium-sized,TRBJ2-3,TGTGCCAGCACCCGAAGCGGGAGGAGCGCAGATACGCAGTATTTT,CASTRSGRSADTQYF
-,TRBV27,many,TRBJ1-1,TGTGCCAGCAGTTTAAACAGGGAGAATGGTGAAGCTTTCTTT,CASSLNRENGEAFF